The TCR beta chain under discussion was sequenced for a study of blood T cell repertoires in COVID-19. Using immunoSEQ multiplex PCR, the repertoire was profiled, and TCRdb retains in-frame clones only, with some absent. The table lists 95,000 to 120,000 clones, around 81% of them singletons, with roughly 4.1% in the top ten. Trimming removed 8 bases from V and 6 bases from J, with 20 bases in between. CDR3 length: 14 residues. Germline CDR1 and CDR2: MNHNY and SVGAGI (reference sequence). This chain joins TRBV6-6 and TRBJ2-7; weak D call: TRBD2 (6 bases). This clonotype was sampled from a woman in her seventies with acute or convalescent COVID-19. The source material was peripheral blood. The CDR3 here is CASSYSEVGGEQYV. The CDR3 nucleotides are TGTGCCAGCTCCTATAGTGAGGTGGGGGGCGAGCAGTACGTC.